The 27 T cell receptor beta chains below come from one sample, sequenced in a study of glioma-infiltrating T cells. TCR alpha and beta CDR3 regions were amplified from RNA using iRepertoire nested multiplex PCR. Using its own MiXCR run on the multiplex PCR reads, TCRdb lists one record per CDR3 protein. The top ten clones hold 20% to 25% of a sample with roughly 190,000 distinct CDR3 sequences, roughly 32% of them seen once. The sequenced sample was glioma tissue, nonneoplastic brain tissue, or PBMCs (not recorded which). These receptors originate from a human donor with low-grade glioma or glioblastoma, undergoing nonglioma brain surgery, or in good health (not recorded which).

This clonotype was observed a few times. This chain connects TRBV19 to TRBJ2-7; D is uncertain. The germline gives CDR1 LNHDA, CDR2 SQIVND (reference sequence). This CDR3 region has 15 residues. V shed 0 bases and J shed 3 bases, with 12 bases lying between them. CDR3 sequence reads: CASSIEPDKGYEQYF. The CDR3 nucleotides are TGTGCCAGTAGTATAGAACCAGACAAGGGCTACGAGCAGTACTTC.

The V and J genes are TRBV9 and TRBJ1-2, with TRBD1 as a possible D gene (6 bases). The V gene lost 4 bases and the J gene lost 0 bases, with 16 bases spanning the gap. Germline V gives CDR1 SGDLS, CDR2 YYNGEE. The CDR3 totals 16 residues. CDR3 sequence reads: CASSLGGTSANYGYTF. The CDR3 DNA reads as TGTGCCAGCAGCTTAGGGGGGACATCGGCTAACTATGGCTACACCTTC.

About this clonotype: Being one base from a much bigger clone, this may be a read error. The rearrangement links TRBV7-2 to TRBJ2-4; 7 bases map to TRBD2. The CDR3 extends over 15 amino acids. Germline CDR1 is SGHTA and CDR2 is FQGNSA. The CDR3 DNA reads as TGTGCCAGCGGTGTAGCGGGTCAGGCCAAAAACATTCAGTGCTTC. It translates to CASGVAGQAKNIQCF.

V is TRBV27 and J is TRBJ1-2, with 7 positions matching TRBD1. V lost 11 bases to trimming and J lost 6 bases; unmatched junction nucleotides: 9. This CDR3 contains 12 residues. Looked up from germline, CDR1 is MNHEY and CDR2 is SMNVEV (reference sequence). Written as DNA, the CDR3 is TGTGCCGGCGGTTCGACAGGGAATGGCTACACCTTC. Its translation: CAGGSTGNGYTF.

In its sample, this clonotype was seen many times. The chain recombines TRBV7-8 with TRBJ2-7; D possibly matches TRBD1 or TRBD2 (5 bases each). Germline loops: CDR1 SGHVS, CDR2 FQNEAQ. Trimming shortened V by 5 bases and J by 3 bases, and 8 bases separated the two germline ends. The CDR3 has 12 residues. In DNA form, the CDR3 reads TGTGCCAGCAGCCGGGACGACTACGAGCAGTACTTC. Translating it yields CASSRDDYEQYF.

This clonotype was counted ten times or more. The V and J genes are TRBV10-3 and TRBJ1-4; the D is unclear. The CDR3 contains 13 residues. Trimming stripped 3 bases from V and 8 bases from J, with 10 bases between. The germline V gene has CDR1 ENHRY and CDR2 SYGVKD. CDR3 loop: CAISDQAREKLFF. CDR3 coding DNA: TGTGCCATCAGTGACCAGGCGCGAGAAAAACTGTTTTTT.

A word on this clonotype: A read error is possible here, since a much larger clone lies one base away. The gene calls are TRBV10-3 and TRBJ1-5, with D unresolved. The CDR3 has 15 residues. From germline, CDR1 is ENHRY and CDR2 SYGVKD. Here the CDR3 DNA reads TGTGCCATCAGTGAAAGGGAAAATAGCAAACAGCCCCAGCATTTT. Protein product: CAISERENSKQPQHF.

This clonotype came up many times. J is TRBJ1-5 and V is TRBV6-1; 8 bases align to TRBD1. The CDR3 loop spans 15 amino acids. Germline CDR1 reads MNHNS; CDR2 reads SASEGT. V lost 7 bases and J lost 2; bases outside the gene matches: 7. The CDR3 spells CASTRQGLRNQPQHF. Written as DNA, the CDR3 is TGTGCCAGCACCAGACAGGGGTTGCGCAATCAGCCCCAGCATTTT.

Regarding this clonotype: Since a much larger clone is just one base distant, this may be a read error. The V call is TRBV29-1, the J call TRBJ2-7; 9 nucleotides align to TRBD1. Germline CDR1 is SQVTM and CDR2 is ANQGSEA. The CDR3 runs to 14 residues. CDR3 loop: CSAQGQGGSYKQYF. The CDR3 DNA sequence: TGCAGCGCCCAGGGACAGGGAGGATCCTACAAGCAGTACTTC.

The chain carries TRBV12-3 or TRBV12-4 and TRBJ1-2; no clear D gene. V was shortened by 1 base and J by 4 bases, with 10 bases between the two germline ends. CDR3 length: 14 residues. CDR3 protein: CASSLEGDAYGYTF. For the CDR3, the DNA is TGTGCCAGCAGTTTAGAGGGCGATGCCTATGGCTACACCTTC.

This clonotype was counted at least ten times. V gene TRBV4-2 combines with J gene TRBJ2-3; D not certain. Trimming cost V 0 bases and J 1 base, with 5 bases left between them. Per germline, CDR1 LGHNA and CDR2 YNFKEQ. The CDR3 totals 14 residues. The CDR3 reads CASSQDWGTDTQYF. In DNA form, the CDR3 reads TGTGCCAGCAGCCAAGACTGGGGCACAGATACGCAGTATTTT.

This clonotype was counted many times. The chain combines TRBV27 with TRBJ2-2, with D hard to call. CDR3 size: 14 residues. CDR1 and CDR2 from the germline V gene are MNHEY and SMNVEV (reference sequence). V lost 3 bases to trimming and J lost 3 bases, with 8 bases between them. In DNA form, the CDR3 reads TGTGCCAGCAGTTTTGGCACATACACCGGGGAGCTGTTTTTT. Protein sequence: CASSFGTYTGELFF.

The chain couples TRBV6-5 to TRBJ2-3, with 8 bases fitting TRBD1. The V gene's germline CDR1 is MNHEY and CDR2 SVGAGI. V shed 4 bases, J shed 3 bases, and the junction held 9 bases outside the gene matches. The CDR3 has 16 residues. CDR3 residues: CASSSSDRDHTDTQYF. The CDR3 DNA sequence: TGTGCCAGCAGTTCCTCGGACAGGGATCATACAGATACGCAGTATTTT.

V usage is TRBV29-1 and J usage is TRBJ2-5, with D possibly matching TRBD1 (6 bases). The CDR3 has 12 amino acids. V was shortened by 4 bases and J by 4 bases, with 10 bases between the two germline ends. CDR1 is SQVTM and CDR2 is ANQGSEA in the germline V gene. The CDR3 is CSVGARGETQYF. The CDR3 nucleotides are TGCAGCGTTGGGGCCAGGGGAGAGACCCAGTACTTC.

This clonotype was seen a few times. The chain uses TRBV7-2 and TRBJ2-3; TRBD2 matches at 11 bases. J was trimmed by 4 bases and V by 6 bases; bases with no gene match: 6. Germline CDR1 SGHTA, CDR2 FQGNSA. There are 15 residues in the CDR3. CDR3 amino acids: CASSRPGLAADTQYF. Here the CDR3 DNA reads TGTGCCAGCAGTCGTCCGGGACTAGCGGCAGATACGCAGTATTTT.

This clonotype was seen more than once but under ten times. The chain joins TRBV5-1 to TRBJ1-1, with no clear D. Trimming took off 0 bases at V and 3 bases at J, with 12 bases between the two ends. The CDR3 spans 15 residues. CDR1 is SGHRS, CDR2 YFSETQ, per germline. As DNA, the CDR3 is TGCGCCAGCAGCTTGGTTCGAACCGGGGACACTGAAGCTTTCTTT. This translates into CASSLVRTGDTEAFF.

This clonotype occurred a few times. V usage is TRBV5-1 and J usage is TRBJ2-2; the D is unclear. Per the germline V gene, CDR1 is SGHRS and CDR2 is YFSETQ. The CDR3 loop spans 13 amino acids. V lost 3 bases to trimming and J lost 7 bases, with 10 bases between them. Here the CDR3 reads CASSSYASGELFF. The CDR3 DNA follows: TGCGCCAGCAGCTCTTATGCGAGCGGGGAGCTGTTTTTT.

This clonotype has a handful of counts. The chain uses TRBV18 and TRBJ2-7, with D maybe TRBD2 (6 bases). CDR3 length equals 15 residues. The V end lost 0 bases, the J end lost 7 bases, and 16 bases lay between the germline ends. Per germline, CDR1 KGHSH and CDR2 LQKENI. Written as DNA, the CDR3 is TGTGCCAGCTCACCACCCTCCTACTCCGGGGGAGAGCAGTACTTC. As protein: CASSPPSYSGGEQYF.

This clonotype was detected only a few times. The rearrangement links TRBV4-2 to TRBJ2-7, with D tentatively TRBD1 or TRBD2 (5 bases each). CDR3 length: 14 residues. V lost 5 bases to trimming and J lost 2 bases, with 13 bases between them. CDR1 and CDR2 (germline): LGHNA, YNFKEQ. CDR3 loop: CASSGRDRAYEQYF. The CDR3 region has the DNA TGTGCCAGCAGCGGTCGGGACCGAGCCTACGAGCAGTACTTC.

This clonotype was seen more than once but under ten times. The chain combines TRBV5-1 with TRBJ2-1; D is unclear. CDR3 length: 13 amino acids. The germline V gene encodes CDR1 SGHRS and CDR2 YFSETQ. Trimming left V 3 bases short and J 6 bases short, with 10 bases between. CDR3 DNA sequence: TGCGCCAGCAGCTCGGAACAACCCAATGAGCAGTTCTTC. Its protein is CASSSEQPNEQFF.

CDR3 DNA sequence: TGTGCCAGTAGTATACCCCGGGGCTCTTCAGCTAACTATGGCTACACCTTC. It translates to CASSIPRGSSANYGYTF. The rearrangement uses TRBV19 and TRBJ1-2, with D maybe TRBD1 (5 bases). With 2 bases removed from V and 0 bases from J, the gap between germline ends came to 16 bases. Germline CDR1 reads LNHDA; CDR2 reads SQIVND (reference sequence). The CDR3 has 17 residues.

This clonotype was detected only a few times. A much larger clone lies a single base off, so this may be a read error. The chain carries TRBV12-3 or TRBV12-4 and TRBJ1-5; 7 bases fit TRBD1. The CDR3 consists of 14 residues. The CDR3 spells CASRTTGKDHPQHF. CDR3 bases: TGTGCCAGCAGAACGACAGGGAAGGATCATCCCCAGCATTTT.

This sequence joins TRBV12-3 or TRBV12-4 and TRBJ1-1; D remains unclear. The CDR3 totals 11 residues. The V end was cut by 4 bases, the J end by 8 bases, with 8 bases between. The CDR3 loop reads CASSYLKEAFF. The CDR3 DNA reads TGTGCCAGCAGTTATTTGAAAGAAGCTTTCTTT.

This clonotype has a count of ten or more. The chain joins TRBV5-1 to TRBJ1-1; D gene unclear. The germline V and J ends were trimmed by 1 base and 7 bases, with 8 bases remaining between them. The CDR3 loop spans 12 amino acids. Germline V gene data show CDR1 as SGHRS and CDR2 as YFSETQ. The CDR3 DNA sequence: TGCGCCAGCAGCTTGATAGGGAATGAAGCTTTCTTT. It encodes CASSLIGNEAFF.

On this clonotype itself: The CDR3 carries no conserved terminal phenylalanine or tryptophan, so it likely arises from a read error. The chain is built from TRBV29-1 and TRBJ1-1; 7 bases match TRBD1. Germline V gene lookup returns CDR1 SQVTM and CDR2 ANQGSEA. The CDR3 is made up of 13 amino acids. The CDR3 DNA sequence: TGCAGCGTTGGTGGGACAGTTAACACCGAAGCTTTCCTT. This codes for CSVGGTVNTEAFL.

This clonotype was counted between two and nine times. The chain employs TRBV9 and TRBJ2-1; D is ambiguous. This CDR3 has 15 residues. With 4 bases removed from V and 5 bases from J, the gap between germline ends came to 16 bases. CDR1 and CDR2 from the germline V gene are SGDLS and YYNGEE. The DNA of the CDR3 is TGTGCCAGCAGCTCCCCTGCAGGCCTAAACAATGAGCAGTTCTTC. This encodes CASSSPAGLNNEQFF. Drawing the rest from reference TRBV9 and TRBJ2-1, the complete variable domain is DSGVTQTPKHLITATGQRVTLRCSPRSGDLSVYWYQQSLDQGLQFLIQYYNGEERAKGNILERFSAQQFPDLHSELNLSSLELGDSALYFCASSSPAGLNNEQFFGPGTRLTVL.

This clonotype was detected ten times or more. This rearrangement joins TRBV6-2 or TRBV6-3 to TRBJ1-1; D possibly corresponds to TRBD1 (6 bases). CDR1 is MNHEY and CDR2 is SVGEGT in the germline V gene. The CDR3 length is 16 residues. Trimming left V 4 bases short and J 3 bases short, with 18 bases between. This chain's CDR3 is CASSFPSQGRDTEAFF. The DNA of the CDR3 is TGTGCCAGCAGTTTTCCTTCACAGGGACGGGACACTGAAGCTTTCTTT.